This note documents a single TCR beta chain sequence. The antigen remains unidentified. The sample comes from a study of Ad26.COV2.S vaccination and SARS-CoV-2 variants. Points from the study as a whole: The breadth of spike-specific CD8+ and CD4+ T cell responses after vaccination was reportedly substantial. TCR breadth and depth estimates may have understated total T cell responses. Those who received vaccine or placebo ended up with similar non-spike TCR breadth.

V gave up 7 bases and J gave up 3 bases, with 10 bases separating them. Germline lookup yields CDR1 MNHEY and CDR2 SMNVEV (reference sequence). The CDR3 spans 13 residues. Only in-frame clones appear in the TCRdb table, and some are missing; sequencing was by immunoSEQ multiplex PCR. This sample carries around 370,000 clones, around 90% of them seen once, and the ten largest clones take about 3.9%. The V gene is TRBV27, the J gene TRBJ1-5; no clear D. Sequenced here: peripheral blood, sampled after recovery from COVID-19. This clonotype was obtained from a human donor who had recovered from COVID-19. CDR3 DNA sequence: TGTGCCAGCACCAGATCTGCCAATCAGCCCCAGCATTTT. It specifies CASTRSANQPQHF.